This TCR beta chain was sequenced in a study of blood T cell repertoires in COVID-19. Study as a whole: Specimens from acute and convalescent COVID-19 originated in the United States, Italy and Spain. Sample material is recorded as cDNA or gDNA derived from T cells, B-cell-depleted T cells, or PBMCs.

This clone appeared a few times. Under the authors' procedure: Nucleated cell counts were estimated from reference gene primer amplification. Clones were sequenced by immunoSEQ multiplex PCR, and TCRdb holds only the in-frame ones, with some missing. The DNA was the basis for D and trimming; V, J and clone size are from that table. The sample has about 150,000 clones; approximately 86% are singletons. Per germline, CDR1 SGHTA and CDR2 FQGNSA. Germline trimming cut 5 bases from V and 3 bases from J; bases unmatched to any gene: 6. This CDR3 is built from 16 residues. The receptor was derived from an older woman with active or convalescent COVID-19. The sample comprised peripheral blood. The chain links TRBV7-2 to TRBJ2-7; TRBD2 matches 14 bases. CDR3 DNA sequence: TGTGCCAGCAGCCTGGGACTAGCGGGGGACCTCTACGAGCAGTACTTC. This translates into CASSLGLAGDLYEQYF.